Below, 30 T cell receptor beta chains from the same sample are listed, as sequenced in a study of T-cell memory formation after mild COVID-19. TCRdb independently ran MiXCR on the 5' RACE reads; one entry per CDR3 protein. This table holds about 440,000 distinct CDR3 sequences, about 20% found once. The specimen was PBMCs or a T cell subset sorted from them (not recorded which). The origin of the receptors is an adult woman who had mild COVID-19 (a few samples of this study predate the infection). Cell type and time point are not known.

The CDR3 loop reads CASSVGQSDLYEQYF. CDR3 DNA sequence: TGTGCCAGCTCCGTGGGACAATCAGACCTCTACGAGCAGTACTTC. The rearrangement joins TRBV18 to TRBJ2-7; a possible D gene is TRBD1 (6 bases). Germline V gene sequence: CDR1 KGHSH, CDR2 LQKENI. This CDR3 region has 15 residues. Between the trimmed V and J ends, which lost 6 bases and 3 bases, there was a span of 18 bases. The full variable domain, rest sourced from reference TRBV18 and TRBJ2-7, is NAGVMQNPRHLVRRRGQEARLRCSPMKGHSHVYWYRQLPEEGLKFMVYLQKENIIDESGMPKERFSAEFPKEGPSILRIQQVVRGDSAAYFCASSVGQSDLYEQYFGPGTRLTVT.

The chain recombines TRBV7-3 with TRBJ2-2; 7 bases match TRBD1. The CDR3 is 16 amino acids. J lost 1 base, V lost 4 bases, and 6 bases had no gene match. Per germline, CDR1 SGHTA and CDR2 FQGTGA. CDR3 in amino acids: CASSSSDRLNTGELFF. CDR3 DNA: TGTGCCAGCAGCTCCTCGGACAGGTTGAACACCGGGGAGCTGTTTTTT.

Only a few counts were recorded for this clonotype. The V call is TRBV5-1, the J call TRBJ2-3; D is possibly TRBD2 (6 bases). The germline gives CDR1 SGHRS, CDR2 YFSETQ. Trimming stripped 0 bases from V and 0 bases from J, with 11 bases between. The CDR3 covers 16 residues. Here the CDR3 DNA reads TGCGCCAGCAGCTTGGCCGGCGGGGCTAGCACAGATACGCAGTATTTT. It codes for CASSLAGGASTDTQYF.

This clonotype came up a few times. This chain connects TRBV6-1 to TRBJ2-7; 11 nucleotides agree with TRBD1. With V trimmed by 11 bases and J by 5 bases, 11 bases remained unmatched. From germline, CDR1 is MNHNS and CDR2 SASEGT. The CDR3 contains 14 residues. The CDR3 DNA reads TGTGCCTTGGGGCCGGGACAGGGGGTTCACGAGCAGTACTTC. The encoded protein is CALGPGQGVHEQYF.

This clonotype was recorded a few times. The chain combines TRBV20-1 with TRBJ2-1; D not certain. The CDR3 loop spans 14 amino acids. Germline V lookup: CDR1 DFQATT, CDR2 SNEGSKA (reference sequence). The CDR3 loop reads CSVPGPPSYNEQFF. CDR3 nucleotide sequence: TGCAGCGTACCAGGACCTCCTTCATACAATGAGCAGTTCTTC.

A few counts support this clonotype. This chain joins TRBV6-5 and TRBJ2-5; 9 bases are a match to TRBD1. CDR3 length equals 15 residues. V shed 2 bases, J shed 5 bases, and the junction held 6 bases outside the gene matches. Germline lookup yields CDR1 MNHEY and CDR2 SVGAGI. The CDR3 bases are TGTGCCAGCAGTTACGGGACAGGGAGGGAGGAGACCCAGTACTTC. It encodes CASSYGTGREETQYF.

As to this clonotype: A read error is possible here, since a much larger clone lies one base away. The CDR3 protein is CASSPGQEAYEQYF. CDR3 in DNA: TGTGCCAGCAGCCCGGGACAGGAGGCCTACGAGCAGTACTTC. This rearrangement joins TRBV7-6 to TRBJ2-7; 8 positions agree with TRBD1. V was pared by 5 bases and J by 2 bases, with 5 bases of the junction left unmatched. The CDR3 runs 14 residues. The germline V gene has CDR1 SGHVS and CDR2 FNYEAQ.

This chain joins TRBV30 and TRBJ2-7, with 14 bases lining up with TRBD2. The CDR3 has 15 amino acids. Per the germline V gene, CDR1 is GTSNPN and CDR2 is SVGIG (reference sequence). V lost 3 bases, J lost 6 bases, and 7 bases stayed unmatched. This CDR3 reads CAWSPGLAGVGEQYF. In DNA form, the CDR3 reads TGTGCCTGGAGCCCGGGACTAGCGGGAGTTGGCGAGCAGTACTTC.

Only a few counts were recorded for this clonotype. V gene TRBV20-1 combines with J gene TRBJ2-7; D gene uncertain. This CDR3 comprises 13 residues. V was trimmed by 3 bases and J by 4 bases, leaving 13 bases between them. Germline CDR1 is DFQATT and CDR2 is SNEGSKA (reference sequence). DNA for the CDR3: TGCAGTGCTAGTGCCTGGAGTGCTTACGAGCAGTACTTC. Amino acids: CSASAWSAYEQYF.

V is TRBV25-1 and J is TRBJ1-2; D not certain. V shed 0 bases and J shed 3 bases, with 11 bases lying between them. Germline CDR1 is MGHDK and CDR2 is SYGVNS. This CDR3 region has 15 residues. The CDR3 loop reads CASSEYTQGYYGYTF. The CDR3 nucleotides are TGTGCCAGCAGTGAATACACCCAAGGGTACTATGGCTACACCTTC.

This clonotype appeared a few times. CDR3 coding DNA: TGTGCCAGCCGCTACGACCGGGATCCGAACACTGAAGCTTTCTTT. Protein product: CASRYDRDPNTEAFF. V is TRBV6-5 and J is TRBJ1-1; D gene unclear. CDR1 MNHEY and CDR2 SVGAGI come from the germline V gene. The CDR3 consists of 15 residues. V gave up 8 bases and J gave up 1 base, with 17 bases separating them.

The chain's CDR3 is CASSFLGTSGNIQYF. The CDR3 DNA is TGTGCCAGCAGTTTCCTAGGGACTAGCGGAAACATTCAGTACTTC. The chain recombines TRBV6-2 or TRBV6-3 with TRBJ2-4; 11 bases are a match to TRBD2. The CDR3 is 15 amino acids. V was clipped by 4 bases and J by 6 bases; unmatched bases: 5. CDR1 is MNHEY and CDR2 is SVGEGT in the germline V gene.

This clonotype was observed at least ten times. The chain employs TRBV5-1 and TRBJ2-1; maybe TRBD1 (6 bases). With 5 bases removed from V and 3 bases from J, the gap between germline ends came to 15 bases. The CDR3 loop spans 15 amino acids. Germline assignment: CDR1 SGHRS and CDR2 YFSETQ. The CDR3 coding sequence is TGCGCCAGCAGGCTACAGGGTCAGGGCTACAATGAGCAGTTCTTC. This translates into CASRLQGQGYNEQFF.

The genes are TRBV12-3 or TRBV12-4 and TRBJ2-7, with TRBD2 as a possible D gene (5 bases). This CDR3 has 13 amino acids. V gave up 7 bases and J gave up 1 base, with 11 bases separating them. DNA for the CDR3: TGTGCCAGCACGTACGGAGGATCCTACGAGCAGTACTTC. It is translated as CASTYGGSYEQYF.

This chain uses TRBV3-1 with TRBJ1-2; perhaps TRBD1 as D (5 bases). With 3 bases removed from V and 6 bases from J, the gap between germline ends came to 17 bases. The length of the CDR3 is 15 residues. CDR1 and CDR2 from the germline V gene are LGHDT and YNNKEL (reference sequence). The CDR3 coding sequence is TGTGCCAGCAGCCATCCTATGGAGGGGCATAATGGCTACACCTTC. Translated: CASSHPMEGHNGYTF.

The rearrangement links TRBV29-1 to TRBJ1-2, with 7 bases lining up with TRBD1. Germline values: CDR1 SQVTM, CDR2 ANQGSEA. J was trimmed by 0 bases and V by 5 bases; bases with no gene match: 6. The CDR3 has 14 residues. CDR3 in amino acids: CSVPATGPNYGYTF. CDR3 DNA: TGCAGCGTTCCGGCGACAGGGCCTAACTATGGCTACACCTTC.

The gene calls are TRBV7-6 and TRBJ1-4, with D possibly matching TRBD1 (5 bases). The germline V and J ends were trimmed by 0 bases and 5 bases, with 13 bases remaining between them. Germline V CDR1 and CDR2: SGHVS, FNYEAQ. The CDR3 consists of 16 residues. This CDR3 is CASSLALTDPNEKLFF. In DNA, the CDR3 is TGTGCCAGCAGCTTAGCGCTGACAGACCCAAATGAAAAACTGTTTTTT.

The chain has TRBV7-2 and TRBJ2-1; TRBD2 aligns across 13 bases. This CDR3 has 16 residues. Germline lookup yields CDR1 SGHTA and CDR2 FQGNSA. V shed 5 bases, J shed 8 bases, and the junction held 9 bases outside the gene matches. The CDR3, as DNA: TGTGCCAGCAGCCCCTGGACTAGCGGGAGCCCCCATGAGCAGTTCTTC. It specifies CASSPWTSGSPHEQFF.

The chain couples TRBV18 to TRBJ2-2; unclear D gene. The CDR3 extends over 16 amino acids. V was trimmed by 3 bases and J by 5 bases, leaving 16 bases between them. Germline CDR1 and CDR2: KGHSH and LQKENI. As DNA, the CDR3 is TGTGCCAGCTCACCTTCAAGAGGAGAAGGAACCGGGGAGCTGTTTTTT. Translated, it gives CASSPSRGEGTGELFF.

The genes are TRBV5-8 and TRBJ1-1; possibly TRBD1 for D (6 bases). This CDR3 contains 14 residues. Germline V lookup: CDR1 SGHTS, CDR2 YDEGEE. Trimming shortened V by 3 bases and J by 4 bases, and 13 bases separated the two germline ends. DNA for the CDR3: TGTGCCAGCAGCTCAAGGACAGCGGGCACTGAAGCTTTCTTT. Amino acids: CASSSRTAGTEAFF.

In its sample, this clonotype was seen a few times. The rearrangement uses TRBV6-2 or TRBV6-3 and TRBJ2-3; the match to TRBD2 covers 9 bases. With 5 bases clipped from V and 2 bases from J, the junction kept 8 bases outside the gene matches. Germline loops: CDR1 MNHEY, CDR2 SVGEGT. The CDR3 extends over 16 amino acids. The CDR3 DNA is TGTGCCAGCAGTAAAGGCGGGAGGGCCCTCACAGATACGCAGTATTTT. This codes for CASSKGGRALTDTQYF.

This clonotype was counted between two and nine times. The chain links TRBV12-3 or TRBV12-4 to TRBJ1-5; D is unresolved. This CDR3 region has 15 residues. Trimming stripped 4 bases from V and 5 bases from J, with 15 bases between. CDR3: CASSSTYEADQPQHF. The CDR3 coding sequence is TGTGCCAGCAGTTCGACGTACGAGGCGGATCAGCCCCAGCATTTT.

About this clonotype itself: The junction differs from germline at one of its ends, possibly a read error. This chain joins TRBV4-1 and TRBJ1-2; TRBD1 aligns across 8 bases. The CDR3 length is 12 residues. Per germline, CDR1 MGHRA and CDR2 YSYEKL. CDR3 region: CASSPDREGRVF. CDR3 coding DNA: TGCGCCAGCAGCCCGGACAGGGAGGGACGAGTCTTC.

This clonotype was seen a handful of times. The V and J genes are TRBV7-2 and TRBJ2-3; D unclear. This CDR3 is built from 13 residues. Germline values: CDR1 SGHTA, CDR2 FQGNSA. The V end lost 1 base, the J end lost 4 bases, and 6 bases lay between the germline ends. The CDR3 DNA is TGTGCCAGCAGCTTAGGATATCCAGATACGCAGTATTTT. It translates to CASSLGYPDTQYF.

This clonotype was seen a few times. The chain carries TRBV9 and TRBJ2-3; D perhaps matches TRBD2 (5 bases). V was clipped by 4 bases and J by 4 bases, with 19 bases between them. The CDR3 contains 16 residues. Looked up from germline, CDR1 is SGDLS and CDR2 is YYNGEE. The CDR3 region has the DNA TGTGCCAGCAGCTTGTATGGCGGCGTCGGGGCAGATACGCAGTATTTT. Translated: CASSLYGGVGADTQYF.

V is TRBV10-3 and J is TRBJ2-3; TRBD1 aligns across 7 bases. Trimming removed 6 bases from V and 6 bases from J; junction bases left unmatched: 9. The CDR3 totals 14 residues. Germline V lookup: CDR1 ENHRY, CDR2 SYGVKD. The CDR3, as DNA: TGTGCCATCAGCGCGATAGGACAGGCGGATACGCAGTATTTT. Translation: CAISAIGQADTQYF.

This sequence joins TRBV30 and TRBJ2-1; D gene unclear. Per the germline V gene, CDR1 is GTSNPN and CDR2 is SVGIG (reference sequence). V lost 2 bases and J lost 5, with 10 bases in between. The CDR3 runs to 13 residues. The CDR3 region has the DNA TGTGCCTGGAGTCGTGATGGTGACAATGAGCAGTTCTTC. Amino acids: CAWSRDGDNEQFF.

The gene calls are TRBV6-5 and TRBJ1-5, with 10 bases lining up with TRBD1. Germline loops: CDR1 MNHEY, CDR2 SVGAGI. This CDR3 contains 14 residues. V lost 5 bases, J lost 4 bases, and 2 bases stayed unmatched. The CDR3 protein is CASSKGQGNQPQHF. The DNA for the CDR3 is TGTGCCAGCAGTAAGGGACAGGGGAATCAGCCCCAGCATTTT.

This clonotype was found a few times. The chain is built from TRBV21-1 and TRBJ2-1; whether TRBD1, the table's D call, matches the DNA was not checked. TRBV21-1 is classified as a pseudogene. The CDR3 is 14 amino acids. The CDR3: CASSKPGALNEQFF. For the CDR3, the DNA is TGTGCCAGCAGCAAACCCGGGGCGCTTAATGAGCAGTTCTTC.

This clonotype occurred a few times. The V call is TRBV2, the J call TRBJ1-2; no clear D. CDR1 is SNHLY and CDR2 is FYNNEI in the germline V gene. Trimming stripped 6 bases from V and 3 bases from J, with 11 bases between. CDR3 length: 13 amino acids. CDR3 coding DNA: TGTGCCAGCAGCCGCGGACCGGACTATGGCTACACCTTC. Protein: CASSRGPDYGYTF.